This T cell receptor (beta chain) was identified in a study of CXCR3-negative and CXCR3-positive naive CD8 T cells. The CDR3 contains 15 residues. Germline V gives CDR1 MNHEY, CDR2 SMNVEV (reference sequence). 5' RACE with UMI labels generated the TRB cDNA libraries. TCRdb processed the 5' RACE reads again and assigns one entry to each CDR3 protein, with no DNA. This sample's table has roughly 48,000 distinct CDR3 sequences. The rearrangement uses TRBV27 and TRBJ2-1; with no DNA, the TCRdb D assignment of TRBD1 cannot be verified. Sequenced: memory CD8+ T cells from blood. The clonotype originates from a human donor in good health. Some clones in this sample may be carry-over from other donors' samples. CDR3: CASGRGLPSYNEQFF.